This T cell receptor (beta chain) was documented in a study of neurological immune-mediated disorders. Per the germline V gene, CDR1 is LNHNV and CDR2 is YYDKDF (reference sequence). J lost 3 bases, V lost 2 bases, and 1 base had no gene match. The CDR3 contains 16 residues. This clonotype was counted ten times or more. Noted time point: longitudinal time-point 3. The team produced cDNA through 5'RACE using 10-nucleotide random UMIs. TCRdb reanalysed the 5' RACE reads using MiXCR and keeps one entry per CDR3 protein. Of approximately 84,000 distinct CDR3 sequences detected, around 4.7% appear once; the ten largest clones hold approximately 5.4%.

The chain joins TRBV15 to TRBJ2-1, with TRBD2 matching over 13 bases. This TCR was recovered from a woman aged 60-75 years with multiple sclerosis. What was sequenced was PBMCs. The CDR3 loop is CATSRWTSGSYNEQFF. The CDR3 nucleotides are TGTGCCACCAGCAGATGGACTAGCGGGAGCTACAATGAGCAGTTCTTC.